The clone carrying this TCR beta chain was seen only a few times. This sample stems from a study of blood T cell repertoires in COVID-19. Across the study: The United States, Italy and Spain supplied acute and convalescent COVID-19 samples. PBMCs, B-cell-depleted T cells, or T cells provided the cDNA or gDNA that made up the material.

Original processing methods: Estimation of nucleated cell counts relied on the amplification of reference gene primers. Clones were sequenced by immunoSEQ multiplex PCR, and TCRdb holds only the in-frame ones, with some missing. The D gene and trimming were derived from the DNA, and the V and J assignments and clone size from that table. The table records 250,000 to 300,000 clones, 81% of them present only once. This CDR3 has 19 residues. V was pared by 0 bases and J by 2 bases, with 19 bases between. The V gene's germline CDR1 is LNHDA and CDR2 SQIVND (reference sequence). This clonotype originated in a woman aged 55-69 years with active or convalescent COVID-19. This sequence joins TRBV19 and TRBJ2-2; D might be TRBD2 (5 bases). The sequenced material came from peripheral blood. The DNA for the CDR3 is TGTGCCAGTAGTATAGATCCCTCCAGAGAGGGCGGAAACACCGGGGAGCTGTTTTTT. It specifies CASSIDPSREGGNTGELFF.